Listed below are T cell receptor beta chains from one sample, sequenced in a study of cytomegalovirus exposure and HLA in healthy donors. The repertoire was sequenced with immunoSEQ multiplex PCR; TCRdb's copy has only in-frame clones and lacks some. This sample has about 130,000 clones, with roughly 80% found just once. Sample: PBMCs. These receptors were taken from a man younger than 35 in good health and CMV-seropositive. The CDR3 runs from the conserved cysteine through the conserved F or W. The order of the fields is clone size, V gene, D gene, J gene, CDR3 DNA, CDR3 protein. A D gene is named only where the DNA matches it firmly. Size values are once, few and many counts, or a class for expanded clones, and some rows have none.

clone_size: NA
v_call: TRBV10-1
d_call: TRBD2
j_call: TRBJ2-7
cdr3_nt: TGCGCCAGCAGTGATGGCCTAGCGGCCTACGAGCAGTACTTC
cdr3_aa: CASSDGLAAYEQYF

clone_size: NA
v_call: TRBV19
d_call: TRBD1
j_call: TRBJ1-2
cdr3_nt: TGTGCCAGTACCCTACAGGGGTTGAGTGGCTACACCTTC
cdr3_aa: CASTLQGLSGYTF

clone_size: NA
v_call: TRBV6-6
d_call: NA
j_call: TRBJ1-1
cdr3_nt: TGTGCCAGCAGTCGACAACAGAACACTGAAGCTTTCTTT
cdr3_aa: CASSRQQNTEAFF

clone_size: NA
v_call: TRBV29-1
d_call: NA
j_call: TRBJ1-2
cdr3_nt: TGCAGCGTCGCTGTAGAGGGTCACTATGGCTACACCTTC
cdr3_aa: CSVAVEGHYGYTF

clone_size: NA
v_call: TRBV7-6
d_call: TRBD2
j_call: TRBJ2-5
cdr3_nt: TGTGCCAGCAGCTTATCCACGGGACTAGCGGGGGGGCTGGCCAAAAAAGAGACCCAGTACTTC
cdr3_aa: CASSLSTGLAGGLAKKETQYF

clone_size: NA
v_call: TRBV5-1
d_call: TRBD1
j_call: TRBJ2-1
cdr3_nt: TGCGCCAGCAGCTTTAGGACAGGGGGCTCCTACAATGAGCAGTTCTTC
cdr3_aa: CASSFRTGGSYNEQFF

clone_size: NA
v_call: TRBV28
d_call: NA
j_call: TRBJ1-2
cdr3_nt: TGTGCCAGCAGTTTCGCCAGTGGCTACACCTTC
cdr3_aa: CASSFASGYTF

clone_size: NA
v_call: TRBV19
d_call: NA
j_call: TRBJ1-2
cdr3_nt: TGTGCCAGTAGTACAGGGGCGGGCTATGGCTACACCTTC
cdr3_aa: CASSTGAGYGYTF

clone_size: NA
v_call: TRBV5-1
d_call: NA
j_call: TRBJ1-1
cdr3_nt: TGCGCCAGCAGTCGAGGCCCGGGTTCGGGGTTGGAAGCTTTCTTT
cdr3_aa: CASSRGPGSGLEAFF

clone_size: once
v_call: TRBV6-5
d_call: NA
j_call: TRBJ2-7
cdr3_nt: TGTGCCAGCTCAACAGGGCGGAGCTCCTACGAGCAGTACTTC
cdr3_aa: CASSTGRSSYEQYF

clone_size: NA
v_call: TRBV6-1
d_call: NA
j_call: TRBJ2-7
cdr3_nt: TGTGCCAGCTGGGAGGGGGACGAGCAGTACTTC
cdr3_aa: CASWEGDEQYF

clone_size: NA
v_call: TRBV7-2
d_call: NA
j_call: TRBJ1-1
cdr3_nt: TGTGCCAGCAGCTTAGTCTCCAGGCCTGAAGCTTTCTTT
cdr3_aa: CASSLVSRPEAFF

clone_size: NA
v_call: TRBV19
d_call: NA
j_call: TRBJ2-5
cdr3_nt: TGTGCCAGTTCTCCTCAAAGAGGTAATCAAGAGACCCAGTACTTC
cdr3_aa: CASSPQRGNQETQYF

clone_size: NA
v_call: TRBV5-6
d_call: NA
j_call: TRBJ2-2
cdr3_nt: TGTGCCAGCAGCTTGGCTCCCGGGGAGCTGTTTTTT
cdr3_aa: CASSLAPGELFF

clone_size: once
v_call: TRBV12-5
d_call: TRBD1
j_call: TRBJ1-5
cdr3_nt: TGTGCTAGTGGTTTGGTCCCAAAGGACAGGCCAGAACCTCAGCCCCAGCATTTT
cdr3_aa: CASGLVPKDRPEPQPQHF

clone_size: few
v_call: TRBV6-5
d_call: NA
j_call: TRBJ1-1
cdr3_nt: TGTGCCAGCCGAGTAGAGTCTGAAGCTTTCTTT
cdr3_aa: CASRVESEAFF

clone_size: medium-sized
v_call: TRBV6-4
d_call: NA
j_call: TRBJ1-6
cdr3_nt: TGTGCCAGCATCCTTACCCGGGGACGTCGGGGGAATTCACCCCTCCACTTT
cdr3_aa: CASILTRGRRGNSPLHF

clone_size: NA
v_call: TRBV7-9
d_call: NA
j_call: TRBJ1-1
cdr3_nt: TGTGCCAGCATACTACAGGGCATCACTGAAGCTTTCTTT
cdr3_aa: CASILQGITEAFF

clone_size: NA
v_call: TRBV7-9
d_call: TRBD2
j_call: TRBJ2-1
cdr3_nt: TGTGCCAGCCTTGGGGGGGGGAATGAGCAGTTCTTC
cdr3_aa: CASLGGGNEQFF

clone_size: NA
v_call: TRBV19
d_call: NA
j_call: TRBJ2-6
cdr3_nt: TGTGCCAGTAGTATAGGAGCCTCTGGGGCCAACGTCCTGACTTTC
cdr3_aa: CASSIGASGANVLTF

clone_size: NA
v_call: TRBV9
d_call: NA
j_call: TRBJ2-7
cdr3_nt: TGTGCCAGCAGCGTGCACGACAGCGCTTTCTACGAGCAGTACTTC
cdr3_aa: CASSVHDSAFYEQYF

clone_size: NA
v_call: TRBV27
d_call: TRBD2
j_call: TRBJ2-3
cdr3_nt: TGTGCCAGCAGTTTCCTAGCGGGGAGCACAGATACGCAGTATTTT
cdr3_aa: CASSFLAGSTDTQYF

clone_size: NA
v_call: TRBV4-1
d_call: TRBD2
j_call: TRBJ2-3
cdr3_nt: TGCGCCAGCAGCCGGATGACTAGCGGGGGGGCGGATACGCAGTATTTT
cdr3_aa: CASSRMTSGGADTQYF

clone_size: NA
v_call: TRBV18
d_call: NA
j_call: TRBJ1-2
cdr3_nt: TGTGCCAGCTCACCGGGGGGGTTCTATGGCTACACCTTC
cdr3_aa: CASSPGGFYGYTF

clone_size: once
v_call: TRBV7-6
d_call: TRBD1
j_call: TRBJ2-7
cdr3_nt: TGTGCCAGCAGCTTAACAGGGGGAAACGAGCAGTACTTC
cdr3_aa: CASSLTGGNEQYF

clone_size: NA
v_call: TRBV7-9
d_call: TRBD2
j_call: TRBJ2-3
cdr3_nt: TGTGCCAGCAGCTTGGGGGCTAGCGGGGGGGAAGGGAGCACAGATACGCAGTATTTT
cdr3_aa: CASSLGASGGEGSTDTQYF

clone_size: few
v_call: TRBV6-5
d_call: NA
j_call: TRBJ2-7
cdr3_nt: TGTGCCAGCCGCGTACAGGAGACCTACGAGCAGTACTTC
cdr3_aa: CASRVQETYEQYF

clone_size: few
v_call: TRBV5-6
d_call: NA
j_call: TRBJ2-4
cdr3_nt: TGTGCCAGCAGCTTGAGGGGTCCTCGGGTCATTCAGTACTTC
cdr3_aa: CASSLRGPRVIQYF

clone_size: NA
v_call: TRBV19
d_call: NA
j_call: TRBJ1-1
cdr3_nt: TGTGCCAGTAGTACAGGGGTTGCCACTGAAGCTTTCTTT
cdr3_aa: CASSTGVATEAFF

clone_size: NA
v_call: TRBV6-4
d_call: NA
j_call: TRBJ1-2
cdr3_nt: TGTGCCAGCAGTGACTCCGGCCAGGGCCAAGGGGGCTACACCTTC
cdr3_aa: CASSDSGQGQGGYTF

clone_size: NA
v_call: TRBV5-1
d_call: TRBD1
j_call: TRBJ2-7
cdr3_nt: TGCGCCAGCAGCCCCTCCGGGACAGGGGGAGCCTACGAGCAGTACTTC
cdr3_aa: CASSPSGTGGAYEQYF

clone_size: NA
v_call: TRBV7-9
d_call: TRBD1
j_call: TRBJ1-2
cdr3_nt: TGTGCCAGCCTAACAGGGGTTAGCGGCTACACCTTC
cdr3_aa: CASLTGVSGYTF

clone_size: NA
v_call: TRBV7-9
d_call: TRBD1
j_call: TRBJ1-4
cdr3_nt: TGTGCCAGCAGCTTAGGCACAGGGGCGGAGAAACTGTTTTTT
cdr3_aa: CASSLGTGAEKLFF

clone_size: NA
v_call: TRBV7-9
d_call: NA
j_call: TRBJ2-6
cdr3_nt: TGTGCCAGCAGCTCCGGACACCTCAAGGGCTCTGGGGCCAACGTCCTGACTTTC
cdr3_aa: CASSSGHLKGSGANVLTF

clone_size: NA
v_call: TRBV11-3
d_call: TRBD2
j_call: TRBJ2-2
cdr3_nt: TGTGCCAGCAGCTCTGACTTCGGGGGGGCGGTCACCGGGGAGCTGTTTTTT
cdr3_aa: CASSSDFGGAVTGELFF

clone_size: NA
v_call: TRBV6-1
d_call: TRBD2
j_call: TRBJ2-1
cdr3_nt: TGTGCCAGCAGTGCGACTAGCGGGGGGGCCAATCACAATGAGCAGTTCTTC
cdr3_aa: CASSATSGGANHNEQFF

clone_size: few
v_call: TRBV6-5
d_call: NA
j_call: TRBJ2-7
cdr3_nt: TGTGCCAGCAGTTACTCACAGGGATACGTCTCCTACGAGCAGTACTTC
cdr3_aa: CASSYSQGYVSYEQYF

clone_size: NA
v_call: TRBV6-6
d_call: NA
j_call: TRBJ2-3
cdr3_nt: TGTGCCAGCAGTTATATAAGGGAGGATACGCAGTATTTT
cdr3_aa: CASSYIREDTQYF

clone_size: NA
v_call: TRBV27
d_call: NA
j_call: TRBJ2-7
cdr3_nt: TGTGCCAGCAGTTTATCGACGCAGGGGCGGGACGAGCAGTACTTC
cdr3_aa: CASSLSTQGRDEQYF

clone_size: NA
v_call: TRBV28
d_call: NA
j_call: TRBJ1-2
cdr3_nt: TGTGCCAGCAGCCCCGGGGGGTTTGGTGGCTACACCTTC
cdr3_aa: CASSPGGFGGYTF

clone_size: NA
v_call: TRBV10-2
d_call: NA
j_call: TRBJ1-2
cdr3_nt: TGCGCCAGCAGTGACCGGAACTATGGCTACACCTTC
cdr3_aa: CASSDRNYGYTF

clone_size: NA
v_call: TRBV11-1
d_call: NA
j_call: TRBJ2-7
cdr3_nt: TGTGCCAGCAGCCCTCGGGACACTGCCTACGAGCAGTACTTC
cdr3_aa: CASSPRDTAYEQYF

clone_size: NA
v_call: TRBV6-5
d_call: NA
j_call: TRBJ2-6
cdr3_nt: TGTGCCAGCAGTTACGACAGGAGGTCCGGGGCCAACGTCCTGACTTTC
cdr3_aa: CASSYDRRSGANVLTF

clone_size: few
v_call: TRBV7-2
d_call: NA
j_call: TRBJ1-1
cdr3_nt: TGTGCCAGCAGCTTGGGGGGGATGAACACTGAAGCTTTCTTT
cdr3_aa: CASSLGGMNTEAFF

clone_size: NA
v_call: TRBV6-6
d_call: TRBD2
j_call: TRBJ2-1
cdr3_nt: TGTGCCAGCAGCCCGGCTAGCGGCCTCTACAATGAGCAGTTCTTC
cdr3_aa: CASSPASGLYNEQFF

clone_size: NA
v_call: TRBV25-1
d_call: NA
j_call: TRBJ2-1
cdr3_nt: TGTGCCATCGCATGCCTTGACAGTCACAATGAGCAGTTCTTC
cdr3_aa: CAIACLDSHNEQFF

clone_size: NA
v_call: TRBV5-1
d_call: NA
j_call: TRBJ2-7
cdr3_nt: TGCGCCAGCAGCTTGCTCGGCAACTACTATAACGAGCAGTACTTC
cdr3_aa: CASSLLGNYYNEQYF